The T cell receptor (beta chain) under discussion was sequenced for a study of blood T cell repertoires in COVID-19 (dated by TCRdb to about 2020). Concerning the study at large: Samples from collaborators originated in the United States, Italy and Spain and spanned both the acute and convalescent phases of COVID-19. Where available, HLA class I and class II types were obtained from metadata supplied by the sample provider rather than from assay-based typing. A freely available public database, intended as a resource for researchers studying the immune response to SARS-CoV-2, is where the repertoires were released. Deeply sampled blood TCRbeta repertoires from subjects exposed to, actively infected with, or recovered from COVID-19 were included in the dataset. The prospective study material was composed of cDNA or gDNA derived from T cells, B-cell-depleted T cells, or PBMCs. Samples came from the ongoing ImmuneRACE study (first 160 participants) plus 1,254 subjects from 6 global collaborators. The sample metadata nearly always contained a de-identified subject ID, COVID-19 status, age in years and sex.

Each collaborating institution followed its own protocols to collect whole blood in K2EDTA tubes. For TCRbeta analysis, collaborator samples were shipped as frozen whole blood, as isolated PBMCs, or as DNA extracted from either sample type. From the germline V gene, CDR1 is SGHRS and CDR2 is YFSETQ. V lost 8 bases and J lost 1 base, and the count of bases not matched to a germline gene is 8. The cysteine opens and the phenylalanine closes a CDR3 of 14 amino acids. Only the CDR3 part of the read is kept: 42 bases, read in frame from the first base. On this clone itself: The specificity of this receptor is unknown. Base qualities are not at hand, and no much larger clone is one base apart.

Study-wide findings and limitations: The quantity of clinical and demographic metadata differed by source and by participant and was supplied without curation.

TCRbeta CDR3 regions were amplified from genomic DNA using the immunoSEQ Assay, a bias-controlled multiplex PCR. Turning to the authors' computational methods: Within the assay, amplification of reference gene primers was used to estimate how many nucleated cells each sample contained. To quantify the absolute abundance of each unique TCRbeta CDR3 rearrangement, sequence reads were collapsed and filtered. For each sample, productive Simpson clonality was calculated by taking the square root of Simpson's diversity index across productive rearrangements. Held by TCRdb, this immuneACCESS table contains in-frame sequences only and omits some clones. Under half of the omission traces to an unresolved V gene where checked; the cause of the rest is unknown. V and J calls and clone size are as listed in that table; D and trimming were resolved from the DNA. Present in this sample are some 180,000 clones, approximately 90% of which were seen just once. 6% of the sample comes from the top ten.

Specimen: peripheral blood. Here the chain combines TRBV5-1 and TRBJ2-5; the junction holds 7 bases that match TRBD1. This TCR was recovered from a man between 40 and 49 years old with active or convalescent COVID-19. The CDR3 reads CASEQGDSQETQYF. The DNA sequence reads TGCGCCAGTGAGCAGGGGGACAGCCAAGAGACCCAGTACTTC.